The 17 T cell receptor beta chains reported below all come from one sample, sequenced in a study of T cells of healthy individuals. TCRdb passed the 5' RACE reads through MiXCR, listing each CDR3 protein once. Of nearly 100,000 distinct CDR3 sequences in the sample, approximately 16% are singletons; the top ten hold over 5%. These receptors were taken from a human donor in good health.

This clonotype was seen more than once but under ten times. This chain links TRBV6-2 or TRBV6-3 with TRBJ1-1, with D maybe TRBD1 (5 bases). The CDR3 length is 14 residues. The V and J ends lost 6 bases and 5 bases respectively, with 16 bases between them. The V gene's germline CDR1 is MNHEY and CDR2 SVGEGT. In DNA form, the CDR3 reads TGTGCCAGCAGCCCCCCACCGGGGGGTACTGAAGCTTTCTTT. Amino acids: CASSPPPGGTEAFF.

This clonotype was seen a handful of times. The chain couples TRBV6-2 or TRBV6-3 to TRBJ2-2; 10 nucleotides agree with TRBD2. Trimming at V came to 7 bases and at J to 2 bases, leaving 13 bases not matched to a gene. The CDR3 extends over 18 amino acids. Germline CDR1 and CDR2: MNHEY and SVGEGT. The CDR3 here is CASIGVLAGDLNTGELFF. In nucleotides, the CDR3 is TGTGCCAGCATCGGAGTCCTAGCGGGGGACCTAAACACCGGGGAGCTGTTTTTT.

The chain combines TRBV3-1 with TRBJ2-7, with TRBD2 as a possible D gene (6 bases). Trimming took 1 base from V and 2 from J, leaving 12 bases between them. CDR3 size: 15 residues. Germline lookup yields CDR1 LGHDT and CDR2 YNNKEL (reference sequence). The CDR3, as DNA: TGTGCCAGCAGCCAAGGGATTAGCGGAACCTACGAGCAGTACTTC. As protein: CASSQGISGTYEQYF.

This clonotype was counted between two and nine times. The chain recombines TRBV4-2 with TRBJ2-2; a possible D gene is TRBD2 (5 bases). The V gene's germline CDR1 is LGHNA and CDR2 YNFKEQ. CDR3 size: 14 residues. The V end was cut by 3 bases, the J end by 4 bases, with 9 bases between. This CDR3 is CASSQRRGTGELFF. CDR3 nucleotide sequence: TGTGCCAGCAGCCAGAGACGGGGCACCGGGGAGCTGTTTTTT.

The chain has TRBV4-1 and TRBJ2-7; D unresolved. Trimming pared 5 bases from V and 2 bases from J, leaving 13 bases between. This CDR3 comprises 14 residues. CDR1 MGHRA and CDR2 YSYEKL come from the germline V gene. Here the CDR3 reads CASSGRLKPYEQYF. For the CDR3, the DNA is TGCGCCAGCAGCGGAAGACTTAAGCCCTACGAGCAGTACTTC.

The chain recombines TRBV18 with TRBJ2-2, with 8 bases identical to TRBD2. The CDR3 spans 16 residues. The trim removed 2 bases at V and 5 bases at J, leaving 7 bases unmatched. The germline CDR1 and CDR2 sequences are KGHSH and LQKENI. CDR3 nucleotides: TGTGCCAGCTCACCAGAGGGTAGCGGGGCGACCGGGGAGCTGTTTTTT. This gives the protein CASSPEGSGATGELFF.

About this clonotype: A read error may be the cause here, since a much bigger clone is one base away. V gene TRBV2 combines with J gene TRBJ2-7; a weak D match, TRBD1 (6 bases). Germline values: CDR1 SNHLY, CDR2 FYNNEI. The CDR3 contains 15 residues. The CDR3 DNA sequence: TGTGCCCTCCTACGGGCAGGGGACGTCACCTACGAGCTGTACTTC. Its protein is CALLRAGDVTYELYF.

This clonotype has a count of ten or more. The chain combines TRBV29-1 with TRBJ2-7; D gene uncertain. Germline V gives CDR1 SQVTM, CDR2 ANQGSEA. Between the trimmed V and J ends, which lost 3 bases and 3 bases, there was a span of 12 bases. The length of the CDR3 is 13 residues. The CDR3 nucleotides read TGCAGCGTTGAGGCCCCGGCTAGCTACGAGCAGTACTTC. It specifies CSVEAPASYEQYF.

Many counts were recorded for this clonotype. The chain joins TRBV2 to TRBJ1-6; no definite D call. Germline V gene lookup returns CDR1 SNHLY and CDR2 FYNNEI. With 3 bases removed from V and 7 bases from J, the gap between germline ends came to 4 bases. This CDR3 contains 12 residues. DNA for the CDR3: TGTGCCAGCAGTGACGCGAATTCACCCCTCCACTTT. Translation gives CASSDANSPLHF.

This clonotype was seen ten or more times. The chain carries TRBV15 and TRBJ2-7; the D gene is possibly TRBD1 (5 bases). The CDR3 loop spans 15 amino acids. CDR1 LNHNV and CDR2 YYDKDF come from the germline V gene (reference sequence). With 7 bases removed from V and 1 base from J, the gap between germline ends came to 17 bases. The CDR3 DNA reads TGTGCCACCAACCCCCGACAGCCTTTTTCCTACGAGCAGTACTTC. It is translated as CATNPRQPFSYEQYF. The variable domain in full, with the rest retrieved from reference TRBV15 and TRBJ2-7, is DAMVIQNPRYQVTQFGKPVTLSCSQTLNHNVMYWYQQKSSQAPKLLFHYYDKDFNNEADTPDNFQSRRPNTSFCFLDIRSPGLGDTAMYLCATNPRQPFSYEQYFGPGTRLTVT.

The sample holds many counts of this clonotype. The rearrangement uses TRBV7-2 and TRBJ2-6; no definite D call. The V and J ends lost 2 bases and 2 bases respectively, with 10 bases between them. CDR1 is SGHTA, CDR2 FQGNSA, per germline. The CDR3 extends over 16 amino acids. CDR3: CASSLNQNAGANVLTF. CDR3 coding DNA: TGTGCCAGCAGCTTAAATCAGAATGCTGGGGCCAACGTCCTGACTTTC.

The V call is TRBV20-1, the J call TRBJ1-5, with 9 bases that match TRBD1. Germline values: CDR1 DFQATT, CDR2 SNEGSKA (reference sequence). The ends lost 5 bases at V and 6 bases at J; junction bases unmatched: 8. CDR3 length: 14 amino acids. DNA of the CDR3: TGCAGTGCTGTCCGGACAGGGGCTTCTCAGCCCCAGCATTTT. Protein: CSAVRTGASQPQHF.

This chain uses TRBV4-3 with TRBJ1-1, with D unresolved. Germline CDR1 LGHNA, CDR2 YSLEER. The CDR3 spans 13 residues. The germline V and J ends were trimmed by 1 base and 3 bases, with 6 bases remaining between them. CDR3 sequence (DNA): TGCGCCAGCAGCCAAGGGGTAGACACTGAAGCTTTCTTT. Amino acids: CASSQGVDTEAFF.

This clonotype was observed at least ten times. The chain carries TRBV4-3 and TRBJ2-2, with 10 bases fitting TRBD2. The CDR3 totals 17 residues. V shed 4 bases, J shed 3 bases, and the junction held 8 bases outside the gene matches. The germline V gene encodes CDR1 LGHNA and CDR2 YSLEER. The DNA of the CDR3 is TGCGCCAGCAGCCCCGACAGCGGGAGGGGGGACACCGGGGAGCTGTTTTTT. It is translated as CASSPDSGRGDTGELFF.

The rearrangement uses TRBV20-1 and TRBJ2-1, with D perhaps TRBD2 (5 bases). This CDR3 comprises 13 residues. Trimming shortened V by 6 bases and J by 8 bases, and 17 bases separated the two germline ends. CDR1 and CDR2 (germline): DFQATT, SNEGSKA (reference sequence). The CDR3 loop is CSAPRLAIYEQFF. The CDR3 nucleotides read TGCAGTGCCCCCCGGCTAGCAATATATGAGCAGTTCTTC.

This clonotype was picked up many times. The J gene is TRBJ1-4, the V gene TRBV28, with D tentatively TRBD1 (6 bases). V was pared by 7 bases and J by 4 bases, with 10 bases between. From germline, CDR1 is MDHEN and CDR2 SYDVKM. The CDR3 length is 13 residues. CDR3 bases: TGTGCCAGCAAGGGGACAAATAATGAAAAACTGTTTTTT. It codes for CASKGTNNEKLFF. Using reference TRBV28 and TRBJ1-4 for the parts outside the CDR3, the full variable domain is DVKVTQSSRYLVKRTGEKVFLECVQDMDHENMFWYRQDPGLGLRLIYFSYDVKMKEKGDIPEGYSVSREKKERFSLILESASTNQTSMYLCASKGTNNEKLFFGSGTQLSVL.

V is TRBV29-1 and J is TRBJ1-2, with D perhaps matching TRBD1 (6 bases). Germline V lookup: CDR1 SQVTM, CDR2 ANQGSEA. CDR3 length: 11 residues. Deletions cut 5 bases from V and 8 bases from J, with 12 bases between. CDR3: CSVLSGGGYTF. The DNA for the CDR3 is TGCAGCGTTCTTAGTGGGGGCGGCTACACCTTC.